The clone carrying this T cell receptor (beta chain) was observed many times. Its antigen remains unknown. The source of the sample is a study of T cells in Graves' hyperthyroidism and ophthalmopathy. Study results and caveats: For ophthalmopathy, model prediction preceded onset by a median roughly 6.2 months.

What was amplified from RNA transcripts were TCR beta CDR3 regions. Primed by the HTBI set, a first-round RT-PCR was run on the TCR CDR3. TCRdb reprocessed the multiplex PCR reads via MiXCR and lists one record per CDR3 protein. This sample has hundreds of thousands of distinct CDR3 sequences; about 38% occur once, and the top ten carry 8.9%. The V gene's germline CDR1 is ENHRY and CDR2 SYGVKD. This CDR3 contains 14 residues. Unmatched junction bases numbered 2, after V lost 3 bases and J lost 5 bases. Exclusion of a patient resulted from uncontrolled infection, other autoimmune disease, pregnancy or lactation. Diagnoses were made from clinical symptoms, serum measures (thyroxine and TRAb), thyroid ultrasound and orbital computed tomography.

The sequence came from a man younger than 35 with Graves' hyperthyroidism. The genes are TRBV10-3 and TRBJ1-5; 9 bases match TRBD1. Sequencing used blood. The CDR3 reads CAISDGQGYQPQHF. The CDR3 DNA is TGTGCCATCAGTGATGGACAGGGGTATCAGCCCCAGCATTTT.